One and the same sample provided the 18 T cell receptor beta chains below, sequenced in a study of blood T cell repertoires in COVID-19. Using immunoSEQ multiplex PCR, the repertoire was profiled, and TCRdb retains in-frame clones only, with some absent. The profile shows roughly 300,000 clones, 70% to 90% of them singletons. Sequencing input: peripheral blood. All receptors come from a woman in her forties or fifties who had recovered from COVID-19.

The rearrangement uses TRBV15 and TRBJ2-5; 10 bases are shared with TRBD1. The length of the CDR3 is 15 residues. The V segment lost 3 bases and the J segment 7 bases; nucleotides outside the gene matches: 8. Germline assignment: CDR1 LNHNV and CDR2 YYDKDF (reference sequence). Written as DNA, the CDR3 is TGTGCCACCAGCAGCCGACAGGGGGCTTACGGGACCCAGTACTTC. It yields the protein CATSSRQGAYGTQYF.

This sequence joins TRBV27 and TRBJ2-2; D gene unclear. Germline CDR1 reads MNHEY; CDR2 reads SMNVEV (reference sequence). Trimming shortened V by 4 bases and J by 5 bases, and 11 bases separated the two germline ends. The CDR3 contains 14 residues. The CDR3 sequence: CASSSSTWTGELFF. In DNA, the CDR3 is TGTGCCAGCAGTTCCTCCACATGGACCGGGGAGCTGTTTTTT.

The chain links TRBV21-1 to TRBJ1-1. TRBV21-1 is termed a pseudogene. CDR3 length: 15 residues. CDR3 coding DNA: TGTGCCAGCGGGGTTACAGCGGGCCTGAACACTGAAGCTTTCTTT. Amino acids: CASGVTAGLNTEAFF.

The chain links TRBV4-3 to TRBJ2-6; D is possibly TRBD1 (5 bases). Deletions cut 4 bases from V and 4 bases from J, with 14 bases between. CDR3 size: 16 residues. CDR1 and CDR2 from the germline V gene are LGHNA and YSLEER. This CDR3 is CASSPGATVGANVLTF. For the CDR3, the DNA is TGCGCCAGCAGCCCTGGGGCCACGGTAGGGGCCAACGTCCTGACTTTC.

In its sample, this clone was seen once. The CDR3, as DNA: TGTGCCAGCAGTACAGGGGGCGCGGGAACCGGGGAGCTGTTTTTT. Translating gives CASSTGGAGTGELFF. The chain uses TRBV6-2 or TRBV6-3 and TRBJ2-2; 9 bases line up with TRBD1. The CDR3 runs 15 residues. Germline CDR1 MNHEY, CDR2 SVGEGT. Unmatched junction bases numbered 6, after V lost 5 bases and J lost 5 bases.

V is TRBV6-5 and J is TRBJ2-1; TRBD1 is a possible D gene (6 bases). Germline CDR1 and CDR2: MNHEY and SVGAGI. This CDR3 region has 13 residues. Trimming shortened V by 8 bases and J by 4 bases, and 12 bases separated the two germline ends. CDR3 region: CASLLTGYNEQFF. Written as DNA, the CDR3 is TGTGCCAGCCTCCTAACAGGGTACAATGAGCAGTTCTTC.

V and J are TRBV28 and TRBJ2-5; D is unresolved. V shed 3 bases and J shed 1 base, with 12 bases lying between them. There are 15 residues in the CDR3. Germline lookup yields CDR1 MDHEN and CDR2 SYDVKM. CDR3 in DNA: TGTGCCAGCAGTTTGGTCGGGTCCCTCCAAGAGACCCAGTACTTC. Its protein is CASSLVGSLQETQYF. The whole variable domain, filled in from reference TRBV28 and TRBJ2-5, reads DVKVTQSSRYLVKRTGEKVFLECVQDMDHENMFWYRQDPGLGLRLIYFSYDVKMKEKGDIPEGYSVSREKKERFSLILESASTNQTSMYLCASSLVGSLQETQYFGPGTRLLVL.

This clone was recorded a few times. The rearrangement uses TRBV9 and TRBJ1-1; D ambiguous. CDR3 length equals 14 residues. The germline V gene has CDR1 SGDLS and CDR2 YYNGEE. Trimming stripped 5 bases from V and 2 bases from J, with 13 bases between. CDR3 loop: CASSRLSYNTEAFF. Here the CDR3 DNA reads TGTGCCAGCAGTCGACTCTCATATAACACTGAAGCTTTCTTT.

V is TRBV5-8 and J is TRBJ1-2; unclear D gene. V lost 2 bases, J lost 0 bases, and 14 bases lay in between. CDR1 SGHTS and CDR2 YDEGEE come from the germline V gene. There are 16 residues in the CDR3. CDR3 bases: TGTGCCAGCAGCTTTATCTCTGTAAATCCTAACTATGGCTACACCTTC. Amino acid sequence: CASSFISVNPNYGYTF.

The chain employs TRBV6-5 and TRBJ2-1; possible D gene TRBD2, 5 bases. Germline V gene data show CDR1 as MNHEY and CDR2 as SVGAGI. The CDR3 loop spans 11 amino acids. V was cut by 8 bases and J by 8 bases, with 10 bases left in between. CDR3 sequence reads: CASVGVHEQFF. The CDR3 DNA sequence: TGTGCCAGCGTGGGAGTACATGAGCAGTTCTTC.

The V and J genes are TRBV9 and TRBJ2-1; 7 bases line up with TRBD2. This CDR3 has 15 amino acids. The germline V gene encodes CDR1 SGDLS and CDR2 YYNGEE. J was trimmed by 1 base and V by 4 bases; bases with no gene match: 5. CDR3 sequence: CASSSRGDSYNEQFF. For the CDR3, the DNA is TGTGCCAGCAGCTCCCGGGGGGATTCCTACAATGAGCAGTTCTTC.

The rearrangement links TRBV7-9 to TRBJ2-2, with TRBD1 identical over 8 bases. Losses at the gene ends were 0 bases for V and 5 bases for J; bases not matched to a gene: 11. The CDR3 has 18 amino acids. Germline-derived CDR1 and CDR2 are SEHNR and FQNEAQ (reference sequence). This CDR3 reads CASSLAKDRVRWTGELFF. CDR3 bases: TGTGCCAGCAGCTTAGCAAAGGACAGGGTCCGATGGACCGGGGAGCTGTTTTTT.

The rearrangement joins TRBV2 to TRBJ2-5, with a tentative D call TRBD1 (5 bases). V lost 7 bases to trimming and J lost 2 bases, with 14 bases between them. The germline V gene has CDR1 SNHLY and CDR2 FYNNEI. This CDR3 is 14 amino acids long. CDR3 bases: TGTGCCAGCAATAGGAGAAGGGGACAAGAGACCCAGTACTTC. Amino acids: CASNRRRGQETQYF. Supplemented by reference TRBV2 and TRBJ2-5, the full variable domain reads EPEVTQTPSHQVTQMGQEVILRCVPISNHLYFYWYRQILGQKVEFLVSFYNNEISEKSEIFDDQFSVERPDGSNFTLKIRSTKLEDSAMYFCASNRRRGQETQYFGPGTRLLVL.

This rearrangement joins TRBV30 to TRBJ1-2; tentatively, D is TRBD1 (5 bases). Trimming took 2 bases from V and 3 from J, leaving 7 bases between them. The CDR3 is 12 amino acids. Germline V gene sequence: CDR1 GTSNPN, CDR2 SVGIG (reference sequence). CDR3 bases: TGTGCCTGGAGTCTACAGGACTATGGCTACACCTTC. Its protein is CAWSLQDYGYTF.

V is TRBV5-4 and J is TRBJ1-1; D is ambiguous. V was cut by 4 bases and J by 0 bases, with 10 bases left in between. The CDR3 extends over 14 amino acids. In germline, CDR1 is SGHNT, CDR2 YYREEE (reference sequence). CDR3 protein: CASSPAIMNTEAFF. In nucleotides, the CDR3 is TGTGCCAGCAGCCCAGCGATCATGAACACTGAAGCTTTCTTT.

This chain links TRBV4-3 with TRBJ2-1; 10 positions agree with TRBD1. Germline V CDR1 and CDR2: LGHNA, YSLEER. Unmatched junction bases numbered 4, after V lost 3 bases and J lost 5 bases. The CDR3 consists of 15 residues. Written as DNA, the CDR3 is TGCGCCAGCAGCCACGACAGGGGGCGACACAATGAGCAGTTCTTC. This translates into CASSHDRGRHNEQFF.

The gene calls are TRBV28 and TRBJ1-3; 7 bases map to TRBD1. V dropped 6 bases and J dropped 0; count of bases not matched to a gene: 2. The CDR3 runs 14 residues. Germline CDR1 reads MDHEN; CDR2 reads SYDVKM. CDR3 DNA: TGTGCCAGCAGCCGGACAGGCTCTGGAAACACCATATATTTT. Translation gives CASSRTGSGNTIYF.

V gene TRBV9 combines with J gene TRBJ1-1; D remains ambiguous. V lost 4 bases to trimming and J lost 0 bases, with 10 bases between them. The CDR3 loop spans 14 amino acids. The germline gives CDR1 SGDLS, CDR2 YYNGEE. Here the CDR3 reads CASSPQRVNTEAFF. The CDR3 DNA follows: TGTGCCAGCAGCCCTCAGCGGGTGAACACTGAAGCTTTCTTT. The full variable domain, its missing parts supplied by reference TRBV9 and TRBJ1-1, is DSGVTQTPKHLITATGQRVTLRCSPRSGDLSVYWYQQSLDQGLQFLIQYYNGEERAKGNILERFSAQQFPDLHSELNLSSLELGDSALYFCASSPQRVNTEAFFGQGTRLTVV.